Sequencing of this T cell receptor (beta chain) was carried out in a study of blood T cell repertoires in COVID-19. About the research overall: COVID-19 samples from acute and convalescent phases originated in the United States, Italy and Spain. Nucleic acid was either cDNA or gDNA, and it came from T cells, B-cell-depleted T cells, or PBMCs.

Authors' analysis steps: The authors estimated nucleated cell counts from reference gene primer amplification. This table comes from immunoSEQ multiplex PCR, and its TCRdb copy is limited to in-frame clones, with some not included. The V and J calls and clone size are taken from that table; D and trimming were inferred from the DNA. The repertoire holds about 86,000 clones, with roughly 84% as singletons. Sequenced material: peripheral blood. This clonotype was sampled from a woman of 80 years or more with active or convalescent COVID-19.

CDR3 nucleotide sequence: TGTGCCACCAGCAGAGATCCTACTAGCGGTTCTCTAGAGACCCAGTACTTC. The encoded protein is CATSRDPTSGSLETQYF. V gene TRBV15 combines with J gene TRBJ2-5; 8 bases are shared with TRBD2. This CDR3 contains 17 residues. With 0 bases clipped from V and 4 bases from J, the junction kept 10 bases outside the gene matches. Germline-derived CDR1 and CDR2 are LNHNV and YYDKDF (reference sequence). Looking up the rest from reference TRBV15 and TRBJ2-5 gives the full variable domain: DAMVIQNPRYQVTQFGKPVTLSCSQTLNHNVMYWYQQKSSQAPKLLFHYYDKDFNNEADTPDNFQSRRPNTSFCFLDIRSPGLGDTAMYLCATSRDPTSGSLETQYFGPGTRLLVL.